This is a list of T cell receptor beta chains from one sample in a study of OX40 agonist ivuxolimab in advanced cancers. TCRdb's table, derived via immunoSEQ multiplex PCR, lists solely in-frame clones and lacks some. This repertoire shows roughly 80,000 clones, about 91% found once; its top ten account for around 0.4%. The sequencing here drew on CD4+ or CD8+ T cells sorted from blood, taken in a trial of the OX40 agonist ivuxolimab. The origin of the receptors is an adult with an advanced solid tumor such as melanoma, head and neck, liver or kidney cancer. Each CDR3 is given with its conserved first and last residue. The order of the fields is CDR3 DNA, CDR3 protein, D gene, J gene, V gene. D genes are given only for firm matches.

TGTGCCAGCAGTGCCACTAGGATGGGGGAGCAGTTCTTC CASSATRMGEQFF . TRBJ2-1 TRBV25-1
TGTGCCAGCAGCCGTCTCCAGGGAGTCGGGGAGCTGTTTTTT CASSRLQGVGELFF . TRBJ2-2 TRBV14
TGTGCCATCAGTAGCGGGACCACCTACAATGAGCAGTTCTTC CAISSGTTYNEQFF TRBD2 TRBJ2-1 TRBV10-3
TGTGCCAGTAGCAGATCTTGGGCTGAAAAACTGTTTTTT CASSRSWAEKLFF . TRBJ1-4 TRBV19
TGTGCCAGCAGTGTCCGGGGAGACACAGATACGCAGTATTTT CASSVRGDTDTQYF . TRBJ2-3 TRBV6-1
TGTGCCAGCAGTTCTCAGGGGAGCACTGAAGCTTTCTTT CASSSQGSTEAFF . TRBJ1-1 TRBV28
TGTGCCAGCAGCCCCCTACCAAGCGGGAGTGTCGATACGCAGTATTTT CASSPLPSGSVDTQYF TRBD2 TRBJ2-3 TRBV7-2
TGTGCCAGTAGTATCTCTTTGCGGGAGACTATAACATACGAGCAGTACTTC CASSISLRETITYEQYF TRBD2 TRBJ2-7 TRBV19
TGTGCCATACAGGGGGTTGACAATGAGCAGTTCTTC CAIQGVDNEQFF TRBD1 TRBJ2-1 TRBV10-3
TGTGCCAGTAGCTGGACTAGCGGGAGTCAAGATACGCAGTATTTT CASSWTSGSQDTQYF TRBD2 TRBJ2-3 TRBV19
TGTGCCAGCAGCCGGAACAGGGGTGGGGCCTACGAGCAGTACTTC CASSRNRGGAYEQYF TRBD1 TRBJ2-7 TRBV7-2
TGTGCCAGCAGTGAAATCTCCAATGAGCAGTTCTTC CASSEISNEQFF . TRBJ2-1 TRBV6-1
TGTGCCAGCAGTGAGAGAGAGATTACCGGGACAGATAATGAAAAACTGTTTTTT CASSEREITGTDNEKLFF TRBD1 TRBJ1-4 TRBV2
TGTGCCAGTATGGGACAGGAGAACACTGAAGCTTTCTTT CASMGQENTEAFF TRBD1 TRBJ1-1 TRBV19
TGTGCCAGTAGTGGGACTAGCGGGAGGGCAGATACGCAGTATTTT CASSGTSGRADTQYF TRBD2 TRBJ2-3 TRBV19
TGTGCCAGCAGTCGTAGGGATCTTGGAGGCTACACCTTC CASSRRDLGGYTF . TRBJ1-2 TRBV27
TGTGCCAGCAGCTTCACGCAGGGAGATGAGCAGTTCTTC CASSFTQGDEQFF . TRBJ2-1 TRBV7-2
TGTGCCAGCAGAATCCAGGAGACCCAGTACTTC CASRIQETQYF . TRBJ2-5 TRBV6-1
TGTGCTAGTGGTTTGGTTAGTCGGGGAGGACGCACCGGGGAGCTGTTTTTT CASGLVSRGGRTGELFF . TRBJ2-2 TRBV12-5
TGTGCCTGGGAGGGGGGGGACGGCAATCAGCCCCAGCATTTT CAWEGGDGNQPQHF . TRBJ1-5 TRBV30
TGCGCCAGCTGCGAGGGGACATTAAACACCGGGGAGCTGTTTTTT CASCEGTLNTGELFF . TRBJ2-2 TRBV10-2
TGTGCCAGCAGCTTAGCCTTAAAAGCGGGAGGAAGCTACAATGAGCAGTTCTTC CASSLALKAGGSYNEQFF TRBD2 TRBJ2-1 TRBV11-2
TGTGCCAGCTCACCTAACCAAGAGACCCAGTACTTC CASSPNQETQYF . TRBJ2-5 TRBV18
TGTGCCAGCAGCTTCCAGACTAGCGAGATCCACGAGCAGTACTTC CASSFQTSEIHEQYF TRBD2 TRBJ2-7 TRBV7-2
TGTGCCAGTAGTAGGGGACTAGCGGGTGCAGATACGCAGTATTTT CASSRGLAGADTQYF TRBD2 TRBJ2-3 TRBV19